This T cell receptor beta chain appears in the sequencing data of a study of cytotoxic CD8 clonotypes in ibrutinib-treated CLL. Looking at the study overall: Responses comprised about 24 partial and 2 complete; at median about 68 months, approximately 14 remained remitted and approximately twelve progressed. A median approximately 12 months of treatment, range 6 to 36, preceded the collection of response samples.

Extraction of approximately 2.2 micrograms of genomic DNA from cryopreserved PBMCs supplied material for TCR beta libraries. Produced via immunoSEQ multiplex PCR; TCRdb's table is partial and in-frame only. In the table there are 60,000 to 75,000 clones, approximately 90% of which are singletons. Germline V gene data show CDR1 as LNHDA and CDR2 as SQIVND (reference sequence). Trimming removed 3 bases from V and 0 bases from J, with 12 bases in between. The CDR3 spans 16 residues. The rearrangement uses TRBV19 and TRBJ1-5, with D perhaps TRBD1 (5 bases). Sequencing used PBMCs, obtained after 12 months of ibrutinib treatment. The clonotype was recovered from a human donor with chronic lymphocytic leukemia. CDR3 DNA: TGTGCCAGTAGTATTGTGCCAGGGTATAGCAATCAGCCCCAGCATTTT. Residues: CASSIVPGYSNQPQHF. The full variable domain, its missing parts supplied by reference TRBV19 and TRBJ1-5, is DGGITQSPKYLFRKEGQNVTLSCEQNLNHDAMYWYRQDPGQGLRLIYYSQIVNDFQKGDIAEGYSVSREKKESFPLTVTSAQKNPTAFYLCASSIVPGYSNQPQHFGDGTRLSIL.